A single sample is the source of the 3 T cell receptor delta chains below, sequenced in a study of gamma-delta T cells after stem cell transplantation. TCRdb re-called the RT-PCR reads through CATT. Of some 14,000 delta-chain clones listed, less than 10% are singletons. Sample: gamma-delta T cells. The receptors shown here come from a human donor. It is not recorded whose cells these are; they may come from a transplant donor.

This clone was found a few times. This likely stems from a read error, as it lies one base from a far larger clone. Other nucleotide sequences from this sample produce the same CDR3. The chain uses TRDV3 and TRDJ1, with D possibly matching TRDD3 (6 bases). Germline V gene lookup returns CDR1 TVYSNPD and CDR2 GDNSRS (reference sequence). The CDR3 spans 15 residues. V lost 3 bases to trimming and J lost 4 bases, with 21 bases between them. The CDR3: CALVAGADTVDKLIF. The CDR3 DNA is TGTGCCTTGGTAGCTGGGGCGGACACGGTCGATAAACTCATCTTT.

V usage is TRDV2 and J usage is TRDJ1; TRDD3 matches 7 bases. Germline-derived CDR1 and CDR2 are GEAIGNYY and EKD. V gave up 3 bases and J gave up 4 bases; unmatched junction bases: 25. The CDR3 runs to 20 residues. In nucleotides, the CDR3 is TGTGCCTGTGACGCCGGTACTTCCAACTGGGGATCGGAAAAGGGCGATAAACTCATCTTT. Protein product: CACDAGTSNWGSEKGDKLIF.

In the case of this clone: The translation of this DNA and the TCRdb protein of a much larger clone differ at residue 10, probably owing to a read error; the protein shown here is translated from the DNA. This chain uses TRDV2 with TRDJ1; D gene uncertain. V gave up 3 bases and J gave up 1 base, with 23 bases separating them. The CDR3 is 18 amino acids. Germline V gene data show CDR1 as GEAIGNYY and CDR2 as EKD. The CDR3 DNA reads TGTGCCTGTGACCAGATGGCTTGGGAGGAGGACATCACCGATAAACTCATCTTT. Translated, it gives CACDQMAWEEDITDKLIF.